The present T cell receptor (beta chain) was sequenced within a study of T cell repertoires in cytomegalovirus infection. Study outcomes and limitations: Cumulative public TCR beta family frequency identified CMV carriers with the relevant HLA. HLA-C-restricted CMV-specific TCR beta clonotypes prevailed in the ex vivo response.

The CDR3 runs to 14 residues. Trimming removed 5 bases from V and 6 bases from J, with 16 bases in between. Germline-derived CDR1 and CDR2 are SEHNR and FQNEAQ (reference sequence). Each CDR3 protein is one row after TCRdb ran MiXCR on the reads. The sample yields roughly 180,000 distinct CDR3 sequences, less than 25% seen once. As concerns this clonotype: Antigen specificity is unknown.

The chain uses TRBV7-9 and TRBJ2-5; no clear D gene. Sequences were derived from CD8+ T cells from cultured PBMCs, sampled from culture after CMV antigen stimulation. The source of this sequence is a human donor in good health (CMV status not recorded). Some clones in this sample may be carry-over from other donors' samples. This CDR3 is CASSPWSGRQTQYF. The CDR3 coding sequence is TGTGCCAGCAGCCCGTGGTCGGGCCGGCAGACCCAGTACTTC.